Listed below are T cell receptor beta chains from one sample, sequenced in a study of blood T cell repertoires in COVID-19. Sequencing used immunoSEQ multiplex PCR; TCRdb keeps in-frame clones, though not all of them. The table lists about 120,000 clones, 81% of them singletons, with roughly a tenth in the top ten. The specimen was peripheral blood. All receptors derive from a human donor in a cohort sampled during active COVID-19. Both conserved end residues are trimmed from each CDR3. The order of the fields is clone size, V gene, J gene, CDR3 protein. Clone size, where shown, is once, few, many, or a class for clones that have expanded.

>NA|TRBV7-9|TRBJ1-6
ASSPSNSPLH
>once|TRBV9|TRBJ2-1
ASSPRTSGGVEFYNEQF
>NA|TRBV18|TRBJ2-1
ASSRGSTEQF
>once|TRBV2|TRBJ2-7
ASRGTSGTSYEQY
>once|TRBV12-3/TRBV12-4|TRBJ1-1
ASRYRGEAF
>few|TRBV7-9|TRBJ1-1
ASSLGGSRSTEAF
>NA|TRBV2|TRBJ1-1
ASSENQGPTTEAF
>NA|TRBV28|TRBJ1-1
ASSFGRGTEAF
>NA|TRBV27|TRBJ1-1
ASSPPPARGHTEAF
>NA|TRBV28|TRBJ1-2
ASSPRPGQGATGYT
>once|TRBV19|TRBJ1-1
ASSEPGQTEAF
>NA|TRBV6-2/TRBV6-3|TRBJ2-7
ASSFVATSASYEQY
>NA|TRBV6-6|TRBJ2-1
ASRTTGSSYNEQF
>NA|TRBV27|TRBJ2-7
ASRYGGASGSEQY
>NA|TRBV12-5|TRBJ1-5
ASGSPGQGTYSNQPQH